A selection of T cell receptor beta chains follows, all from one sample in a study of T cells in Graves' hyperthyroidism and ophthalmopathy. One entry per CDR3 protein results from TCRdb running MiXCR on the multiplex PCR reads. The sample has approximately 600,000 distinct CDR3 sequences, more than 11% seen once. Source material: blood. The receptors here all came from a woman in her twenties or thirties with Graves' hyperthyroidism that later progressed to Graves' ophthalmopathy. Each CDR3 is given with its conserved first and last residue. The D gene is left open where the match is weak. Not all rows give a size; the values are once, few, many and, for expanded clones, a class.

TRBJ2-1,TRBV12-3/TRBV12-4,.,many,CASSLSEGGSYNEQFF,TGTGCCAGCAGTTTATCGGAGGGTGGGAGCTACAATGAGCAGTTCTTC
TRBJ2-7,TRBV6-5,TRBD2,.,CASSLTSGSPEQYF,TGTGCCAGCAGCTTGACTAGCGGGAGTCCCGAGCAGTACTTC
TRBJ1-6,TRBV7-8,.,.,CASSLELGEVSPLHF,TGTGCCAGCAGCTTAGAGCTCGGAGAGGTTTCACCCCTCCACTTT
TRBJ2-7,TRBV12-3/TRBV12-4,.,many,CASSLARRSSYEQYF,TGTGCCAGCAGTTTAGCAAGAAGGAGCTCCTACGAGCAGTACTTC
TRBJ1-6,TRBV3-1,.,many,CASSHSGRGVSPLHF,TGTGCCAGCAGCCATTCGGGCAGGGGAGTTTCACCCCTCCACTTT
TRBJ2-5,TRBV5-6,.,many,CASSRQGSGETQYF,TGTGCCAGCAGCCGGCAGGGTTCGGGGGAGACCCAGTACTTC
TRBJ2-7,TRBV20-1,.,many,CSASRGYEQYF,TGCAGTGCTAGTAGGGGCTACGAGCAGTACTTC
TRBJ2-2,TRBV20-1,.,many,CSAKFFAGELFF,TGCAGTGCTAAGTTTTTTGCCGGGGAGCTGTTTTTT
TRBJ2-5,TRBV3-1,.,many,CASSHEFHGVNRTQYF,TGTGCCAGCAGCCACGAATTCCATGGGGTAAACCGGACCCAGTACTTC
TRBJ2-7,TRBV20-1,.,many,CSARDHGGSSYEQYF,TGCAGTGCTAGAGATCATGGCGGGTCCTCGTACGAGCAGTACTTC
TRBJ2-7,TRBV5-1,TRBD1,many,CASSWTGAEFEQYF,TGCGCCAGCAGCTGGACAGGGGCCGAGTTCGAGCAGTACTTC
TRBJ1-3,TRBV30,.,many,CAWSGFSGNTIYF,TGTGCCTGGAGTGGTTTCTCTGGAAACACCATATATTTT
TRBJ1-5,TRBV7-9,TRBD1,few,CASSLGGGQGGNQPQHF,TGTGCCAGCAGCTTAGGGGGGGGACAGGGCGGCAATCAGCCCCAGCATTTT
TRBJ1-4,TRBV4-1,.,many,CASSQSQGANEKLFF,TGCGCCAGCAGCCAAAGCCAGGGAGCTAATGAAAAACTGTTTTTT
TRBJ2-1,TRBV3-1,TRBD2,many,CASSPRTSGVGNNEQFF,TGTGCCAGCAGCCCCCGGACTAGCGGGGTCGGGAACAATGAGCAGTTCTTC
TRBJ1-2,TRBV15,.,many,CATFGGSNYGYTF,TGTGCCACTTTCGGGGGATCTAACTATGGCTACACCTTC
TRBJ2-7,TRBV7-9,.,many,CASSLGTGSRNEQYF,TGTGCCAGCAGCTTAGGAACAGGGAGTAGGAACGAGCAGTACTTC
TRBJ2-7,TRBV4-1,.,few,CASSPITVVPSEQYF,TGCGCCAGCAGCCCCATAACAGTAGTGCCCTCCGAGCAGTACTTC
TRBJ2-7,TRBV9,.,.,CASSDLGKDYEQYF,TGTGCCAGCAGCGACCTCGGGAAAGACTACGAGCAGTACTTC
TRBJ2-7,TRBV9,.,few,CASSASAREYEQYF,TGTGCCAGCAGCGCGAGCGCCCGGGAGTACGAGCAGTACTTC